A selection of T cell receptor beta chains follows, all from one sample in a study of OX40 agonist ivuxolimab in advanced cancers. Some clones are missing from TCRdb's copy, which holds only in-frame ones; the method was immunoSEQ multiplex PCR. The sample contains 60,000 to 85,000 clones, about four fifths of which appear only once. The specimen comprised CD4+ or CD8+ T cells sorted from blood, sampled in a trial of the OX40 agonist ivuxolimab. Receptors were obtained from an adult with an advanced solid tumor such as melanoma, head and neck, liver or kidney cancer. Each CDR3 is given with its conserved first and last residue. A D gene is named only where the DNA matches it firmly. Only part of the rows carry a size: once, few, many, or a class if the clone is expanded.

V: TRBV5-1; size: few; D: -; length: 16; J: TRBJ2-1; DNA: TGCGCCAGCAGCTTGGAACAGGCCGTCTCCTACAATGAGCAGTTCTTC; CDR3: CASSLEQAVSYNEQFF
V: TRBV30; size: -; D: -; length: 14; J: TRBJ2-5; DNA: TGTGCCTGGCGGAGGGGGGGAGGCTCAGAGACCCAGTACTTC; CDR3: CAWRRGGGSETQYF
V: TRBV6-5; size: few; D: -; length: 12; J: TRBJ2-7; DNA: TGTGCCAGCAGAGTAGGGGCCTACGAGCAGTACTTC; CDR3: CASRVGAYEQYF
V: TRBV15; size: -; D: -; length: 14; J: TRBJ2-2; DNA: TGTGCCACCAGCAGAGATAGAGGGCCCGGGGAGCTGTTTTTT; CDR3: CATSRDRGPGELFF
V: TRBV7-3; size: -; D: -; length: 13; J: TRBJ2-1; DNA: TGTGCCAGCAGCATCCTACCCTTCAATGAGCAGTTCTTC; CDR3: CASSILPFNEQFF
V: TRBV6-1; size: once; D: -; length: 15; J: TRBJ1-3; DNA: TGTGCCAGCAGTGAAATGCCAGGGGAAGGAAACACCATATATTTT; CDR3: CASSEMPGEGNTIYF
V: TRBV4-1; size: -; D: TRBD1; length: 16; J: TRBJ1-1; DNA: TGCGCCAGCAGCCCGGGACAGGGGATAAAGAACACTGAAGCTTTCTTT; CDR3: CASSPGQGIKNTEAFF
V: TRBV5-8; size: few; D: -; length: 16; J: TRBJ2-3; DNA: TGTGCCAGCAGCTTGGCCTTGGCGGTAGTCGGAGATACGCAGTATTTT; CDR3: CASSLALAVVGDTQYF
V: TRBV27; size: -; D: -; length: 15; J: TRBJ2-7; DNA: TGTGCCAGCAGTTTAAATGGCGAAGGGTGGGGCGAGCAGTACTTC; CDR3: CASSLNGEGWGEQYF
V: TRBV7-9; size: -; D: TRBD2; length: 16; J: TRBJ2-5; DNA: TGTGCCAGCAGCCCGACTAGCGGGGGGGCCCGAGAGACCCAGTACTTC; CDR3: CASSPTSGGARETQYF
V: TRBV5-1; size: -; D: TRBD1; length: 17; J: TRBJ1-2; DNA: TGCGCCAGCAGCTTGGGTTTTTCGGACAGGGGTTTGAAGGGCTACACCTTC; CDR3: CASSLGFSDRGLKGYTF
V: TRBV19; size: -; D: -; length: 15; J: TRBJ2-1; DNA: TGTGCCAGTAGTGACTACCACGTTAGTTACAATGAGCAGTTCTTC; CDR3: CASSDYHVSYNEQFF
V: TRBV4-3; size: -; D: -; length: 16; J: TRBJ2-3; DNA: TGCGCCAGCAGCCAAGATCTTGGGGGATACACAGATACGCAGTATTTT; CDR3: CASSQDLGGYTDTQYF
V: TRBV28; size: -; D: -; length: 16; J: TRBJ1-2; DNA: TGTGCCAGCAGAGCTAGAGGCGATCTAACTAACTATGGCTACACCTTC; CDR3: CASRARGDLTNYGYTF
V: TRBV9; size: -; D: TRBD1; length: 17; J: TRBJ2-1; DNA: TGTGCCAGCAGCGTAGGTTTCGGGGCAGGGGGAAGGAATGAGCAGTTCTTC; CDR3: CASSVGFGAGGRNEQFF
V: TRBV28; size: -; D: TRBD1; length: 17; J: TRBJ2-3; DNA: TGTGCCAGCAGTTTTAGTGACAGGGGGCCTTGGACAGATACGCAGTATTTT; CDR3: CASSFSDRGPWTDTQYF
V: TRBV13; size: -; D: TRBD1; length: 13; J: TRBJ2-3; DNA: TGTGCCAGCAGCCCCCAGGGGGCAGATACGCAGTATTTT; CDR3: CASSPQGADTQYF
V: TRBV6-5; size: -; D: TRBD2; length: 16; J: TRBJ2-1; DNA: TGTGCCAGCAGTTTCACCTCTAGCGGGGGGTCCAATGAGCAGTTCTTC; CDR3: CASSFTSSGGSNEQFF
V: TRBV5-5; size: -; D: TRBD1; length: 14; J: TRBJ2-3; DNA: TGTGCCAGCAGCCCGGACAGGGCTGCAGATACGCAGTATTTT; CDR3: CASSPDRAADTQYF
V: TRBV11-3; size: -; D: -; length: 12; J: TRBJ1-1; DNA: TGTGCCAGCAGCTTAGAACTGAGTAGAACTTTCTTT; CDR3: CASSLELSRTFF
V: TRBV6-9; size: -; D: -; length: 14; J: TRBJ1-1; DNA: TGTGCCAGCAGTTACCGGGACACCAACACTGAAGCTTTCTTT; CDR3: CASSYRDTNTEAFF